The sequence of this T cell receptor (beta chain) was determined in a study of T-cell reconstitution after alpha-beta-depleted transplantation in children (dated by TCRdb to 2016 to 2017). Some background on the complete study: Using TCR repertoire profiling, the study quantitatively followed how T-cell immune reconstitution unfolded in children after TCRalphabeta/CD19-depleted allogeneic hematopoietic cell transplantation.

For this clonotype: The clone's antigen remains unknown. This sequence may be a read error, since a much larger clone differs from it by one base.

The library was made by PCR. Reads for this sample came from an Illumina HiSeq 2500. Molecular barcoding was employed in the preparation of TCR libraries, with unique molecular identifiers being used to normalize TCRbeta repertoire quantification. TCRdb's own reprocessing of the public reads used fastp at Q25 and MiXCR and kept productive beta chains. CDR3 protein duplicates are merged, each entry listing the most common genes and DNA. This sample lists hundreds of thousands of distinct CDR3 sequences; around 9.5% were detected once. About 6% of the sample rests with the top ten. Including cysteine and phenylalanine, the CDR3 has 16 amino acids. The retained sequence is limited to the CDR3, 48 bases, with the frame set at the first base. The germline V gene (reference sequence) supplies CDR1 SEHNR and CDR2 FQNEAQ.

Sequencing was performed on PBMCs from the stem cell graft donor, taken from the stem cell graft. The rearranged segments are TRBV7-9 and TRBJ2-5; the D gene is perhaps TRBD1 or TRBD2, each of them matching over 6 bases. This TCR derives from a human donor who donated a stem cell graft to a child with acute lymphoblastic leukemia. In nucleotides, the sequence is TGTGCCAGCAGTAGACTCCGGGGGCCCTCTCAAGAGACCCGGTACTTC. Translated, this gives CASSRLRGPSQETRYF.